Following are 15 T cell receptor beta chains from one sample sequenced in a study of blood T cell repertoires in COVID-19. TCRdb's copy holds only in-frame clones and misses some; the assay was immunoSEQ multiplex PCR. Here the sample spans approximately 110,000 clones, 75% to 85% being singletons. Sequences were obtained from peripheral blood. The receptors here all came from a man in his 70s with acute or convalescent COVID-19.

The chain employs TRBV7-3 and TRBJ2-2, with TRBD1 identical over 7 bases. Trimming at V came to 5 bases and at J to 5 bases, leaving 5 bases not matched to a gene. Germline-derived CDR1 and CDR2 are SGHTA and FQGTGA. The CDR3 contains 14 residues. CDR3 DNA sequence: TGTGCCAGCAGCCCGACAGGGACAACCGGGGAGCTGTTTTTT. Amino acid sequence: CASSPTGTTGELFF.

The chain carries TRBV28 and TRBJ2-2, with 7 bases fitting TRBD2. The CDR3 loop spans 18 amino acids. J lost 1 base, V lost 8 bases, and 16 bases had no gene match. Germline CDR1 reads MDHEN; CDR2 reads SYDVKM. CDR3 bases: TGTGCCAGCGTCCCTGGGGGGGAGCCCACACAGAACACCGGGGAGCTGTTTTTT. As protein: CASVPGGEPTQNTGELFF.

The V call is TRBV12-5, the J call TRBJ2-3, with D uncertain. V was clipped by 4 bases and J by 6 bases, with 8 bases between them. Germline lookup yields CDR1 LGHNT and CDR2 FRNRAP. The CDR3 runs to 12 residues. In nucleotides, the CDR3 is TGTGCTAGTGGTTCAGGTCGGGATACGCAGTATTTT. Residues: CASGSGRDTQYF.

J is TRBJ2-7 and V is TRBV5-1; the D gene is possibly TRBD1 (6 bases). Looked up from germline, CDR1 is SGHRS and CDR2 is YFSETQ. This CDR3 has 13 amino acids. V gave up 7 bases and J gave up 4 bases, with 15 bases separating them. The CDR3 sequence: CASGMSQGYEQYF. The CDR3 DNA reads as TGCGCCAGCGGGATGTCACAGGGTTACGAGCAGTACTTC.

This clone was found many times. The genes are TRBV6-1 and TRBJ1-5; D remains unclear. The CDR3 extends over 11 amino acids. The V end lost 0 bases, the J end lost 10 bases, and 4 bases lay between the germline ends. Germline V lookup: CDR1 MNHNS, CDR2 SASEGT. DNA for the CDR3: TGTGCCAGCAGTGAAGCCTATCCCCAGCATTTT. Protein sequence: CASSEAYPQHF.

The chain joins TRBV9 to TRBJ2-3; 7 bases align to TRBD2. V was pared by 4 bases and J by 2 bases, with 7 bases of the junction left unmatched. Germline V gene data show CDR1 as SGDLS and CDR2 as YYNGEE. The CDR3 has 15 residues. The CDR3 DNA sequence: TGTGCCAGCAGCCAGACCGGGACTACCACAGATACGCAGTATTTT. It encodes CASSQTGTTTDTQYF.

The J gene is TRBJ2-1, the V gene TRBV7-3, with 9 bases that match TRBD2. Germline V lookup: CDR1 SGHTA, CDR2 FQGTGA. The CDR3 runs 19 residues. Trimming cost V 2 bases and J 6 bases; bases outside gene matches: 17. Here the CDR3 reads CASSLRGVVAGAGRNEQFF. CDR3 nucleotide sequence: TGTGCCAGCAGCTTACGCGGGGTGGTAGCGGGAGCAGGGCGCAATGAGCAGTTCTTC. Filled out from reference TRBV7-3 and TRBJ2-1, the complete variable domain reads GAGVSQTPSNKVTEKGKYVELRCDPISGHTALYWYRQSLGQGPEFLIYFQGTGAADDSGLPNDRFFAVRPEGSVSTLKIQRTERGDSAVYLCASSLRGVVAGAGRNEQFFGPGTRLTVL.

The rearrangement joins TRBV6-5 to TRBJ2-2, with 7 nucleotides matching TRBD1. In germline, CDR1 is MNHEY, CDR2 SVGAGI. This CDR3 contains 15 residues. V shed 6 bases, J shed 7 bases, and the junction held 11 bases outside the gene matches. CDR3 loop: CASRDDWQGDGELFF. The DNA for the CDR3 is TGTGCCAGCAGGGACGATTGGCAGGGGGACGGGGAGCTGTTTTTT.

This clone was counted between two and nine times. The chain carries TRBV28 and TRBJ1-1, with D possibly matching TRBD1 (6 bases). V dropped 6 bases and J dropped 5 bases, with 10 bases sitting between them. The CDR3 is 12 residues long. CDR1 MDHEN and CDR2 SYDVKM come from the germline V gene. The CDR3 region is CASRSTGTEAFF. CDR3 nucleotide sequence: TGTGCCAGCAGGTCAACAGGGACTGAAGCTTTCTTT.

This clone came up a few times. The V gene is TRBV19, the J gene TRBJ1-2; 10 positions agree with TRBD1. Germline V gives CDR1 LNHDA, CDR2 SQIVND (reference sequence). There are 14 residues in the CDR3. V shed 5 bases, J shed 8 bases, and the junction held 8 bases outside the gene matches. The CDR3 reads CASSEGQGPGGYTF. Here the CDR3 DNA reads TGTGCCAGTAGTGAGGGACAGGGGCCGGGAGGCTACACCTTC.

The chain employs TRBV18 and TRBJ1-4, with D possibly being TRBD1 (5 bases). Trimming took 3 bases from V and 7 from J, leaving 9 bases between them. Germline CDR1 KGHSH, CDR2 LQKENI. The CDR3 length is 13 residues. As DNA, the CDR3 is TGTGCCAGCTCACCTAGGGGCTCTGAAAAACTGTTTTTT. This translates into CASSPRGSEKLFF.

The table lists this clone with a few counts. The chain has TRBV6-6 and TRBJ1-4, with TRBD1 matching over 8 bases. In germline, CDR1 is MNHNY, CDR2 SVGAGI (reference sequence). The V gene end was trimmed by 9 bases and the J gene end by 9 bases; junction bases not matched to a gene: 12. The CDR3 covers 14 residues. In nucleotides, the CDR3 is TGTGCCAGTACTCTCGACGGGACAGGCAAAAAACTGTTTTTT. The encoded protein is CASTLDGTGKKLFF.

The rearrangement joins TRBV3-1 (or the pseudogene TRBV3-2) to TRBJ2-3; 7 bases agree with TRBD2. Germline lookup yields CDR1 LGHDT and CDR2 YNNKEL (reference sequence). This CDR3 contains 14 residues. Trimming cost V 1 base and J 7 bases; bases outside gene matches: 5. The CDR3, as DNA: TGTGCCAGCAGCCAAGGACTAGCCCCCCATACGCAGTATTTT. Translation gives CASSQGLAPHTQYF.

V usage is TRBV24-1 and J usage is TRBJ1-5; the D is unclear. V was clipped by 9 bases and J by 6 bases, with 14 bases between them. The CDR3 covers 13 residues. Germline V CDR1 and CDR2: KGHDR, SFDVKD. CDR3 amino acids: CATPPYRSQPQHF. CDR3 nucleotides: TGTGCCACCCCCCCTTATAGAAGTCAGCCCCAGCATTTT.

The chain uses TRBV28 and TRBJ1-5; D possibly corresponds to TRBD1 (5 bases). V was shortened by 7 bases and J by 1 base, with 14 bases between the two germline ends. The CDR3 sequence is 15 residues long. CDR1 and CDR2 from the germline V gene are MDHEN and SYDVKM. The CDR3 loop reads CASTGAGGSNQPQHF. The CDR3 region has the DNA TGTGCCAGCACTGGGGCGGGGGGGAGCAATCAGCCCCAGCATTTT.